These 3 T cell receptor beta chains were all obtained from the same sample, sequenced in a study of T cells in Graves' hyperthyroidism and ophthalmopathy. Template material for amplifying TCR beta CDR3 regions consisted of RNA transcripts. With the HTBI primer set, the TCR CDR3 went through a first round of RT-PCR. TCRdb called the multiplex PCR reads again in MiXCR, with one record for every CDR3 protein. The table records about 380,000 distinct CDR3 sequences, roughly 12% of them present only once. The sequenced sample consisted of blood. Source of these receptors: a man aged 30-40 years with Graves' hyperthyroidism that later progressed to Graves' ophthalmopathy.

This clonotype was counted only a few times. It may be a read error: a sequence one base away is much more abundant. This chain joins TRBV7-6 and TRBJ2-5; 13 bases agree with TRBD2. This CDR3 has 17 amino acids. Germline CDR1 reads SGHVS; CDR2 reads FNYEAQ. The CDR3 nucleotides read TGTGCCAGCAGCTTAGGGACTAGCGGGGGAGTCCAAGGGACCCAGTACTTC. It yields the protein CASSLGTSGGVQGTQYF.

This clonotype was seen many times. The chain joins TRBV10-3 to TRBJ1-2; the match to TRBD1 covers 8 bases. CDR1 and CDR2 from the germline V gene are ENHRY and SYGVKD. CDR3 size: 13 residues. V was clipped by 6 bases and J by 4 bases; unmatched bases: 4. CDR3 in amino acids: CAIRPGQVYGYTF. DNA for the CDR3: TGTGCCATCAGGCCGGGACAGGTCTATGGCTACACCTTC.

CDR3 sequence: CASGPGLAGAPPYEQYF. In DNA, the CDR3 is TGTGCTAGTGGTCCGGGACTAGCGGGGGCGCCTCCCTACGAGCAGTACTTC. V usage is TRBV12-5 and J usage is TRBJ2-7; 14 nucleotides match TRBD2. J was trimmed by 2 bases and V by 5 bases; bases with no gene match: 8. The CDR3 consists of 17 residues. Germline CDR1 reads LGHNT; CDR2 reads FRNRAP.